This T cell receptor beta chain comes out of a study of blood T cell repertoires in COVID-19. The method was immunoSEQ multiplex PCR; TCRdb's version includes in-frame clones alone and lacks a portion of them. The sample shows some 200,000 clones, about 90% of them seen only once. V shed 0 bases and J shed 0 bases, with 21 bases lying between them. The CDR3 contains 20 residues. The germline V gene has CDR1 MNHNS and CDR2 SASEGT. The receptor comes from a woman aged 60-70 years with COVID-19, enrolled during active disease. This sequence joins TRBV6-1 and TRBJ1-5; D possibly corresponds to TRBD1 (5 bases). Sequencing input: peripheral blood. DNA of the CDR3: TGTGCCAGCAGTGAAGCGGGTTGGAACCCGGGGGGAGGTAGCAATCAGCCCCAGCATTTT. Translation: CASSEAGWNPGGGSNQPQHF.